This T cell receptor (beta chain) comes out of a study of CD8+CD57+ T cells in acquired aplastic anemia. General study points: About 27 CD8+ CDR3 sequences were shared between patients and controls.

The CDR3 runs 14 residues. Trimming took 4 bases from V and 7 from J, leaving 14 bases between them. The germline V gene has CDR1 SGHDT and CDR2 YYEEEE. This clonotype was counted ten times or more. Its matching antigen is unknown. Those patients picked for sequencing had displayed CD8+CD57+ cell expansion on flow cytometry. It was genomic DNA that served as the template for profiling TCR beta VDJ and CDR3. TCRdb re-derived calls from the reads in MiXCR, one entry per CDR3 protein. The sample yields approximately 170,000 distinct CDR3 sequences, over 40% seen once. The V gene is TRBV5-6, the J gene TRBJ2-2; tentatively, D is TRBD2 (5 bases). Input material: sorted CD4+, CD8+, or CD8+CD57+ T cells (not recorded which) from PBMCs. The source is a human donor with aplastic anemia. CDR3 DNA: TGTGCCAGCAGCCCCGGGAATCTCGGCGGGGAGCTGTTTTTT. Translation gives CASSPGNLGGELFF.